This T cell receptor (beta chain) was captured in a study of human T cells and chemical hapten exposure. Across the study: Patients, predominantly female, presented with alopecia areata, totalis or universalis.

The study, taken as a whole, reports: DPC sensitization left the count of TCRs above 1 in 1000 unchanged.

This clonotype was detected a few times. What it binds is unknown. The time point is: pre-sensitization, week 0. Treatment of the sample: therapeutic diphenylcyclopropenone sensitization with weekly scalp DPC. It was from unfractionated whole blood that total RNA was extracted. Unique molecular identifiers were affixed to discrete cDNA molecules within the library. Using its own MiXCR run on the RACE reads, TCRdb lists one record per CDR3 protein. The sample lists a few hundred thousand distinct CDR3 sequences, more than 6.5% occurring once. CDR1 is SGHTA, CDR2 FQGNSA, per germline. V lost 7 bases, J lost 1 base, and 9 bases lay in between. CDR3 length equals 13 residues.

The chain carries TRBV7-2 and TRBJ2-3; no definite D call. The sample in question was whole blood, obtained in connection with sensitization to the hapten diphenylcyclopropenone (DPC). The receptor was isolated from a middle-aged woman with alopecia areata. Some clones in this sample may be carry-over from other donors' samples. Here the CDR3 reads CASTFYGTDTQYF. The DNA of the CDR3 is TGTGCCAGCACCTTTTATGGCACAGATACGCAGTATTTT.